This T cell receptor (beta chain) was sequenced in a study of T cells after yellow fever vaccination. Whole-study results and caveats: Primary-vaccination clones mostly resurfaced post-booster (96% CD4, roughly 87% CD8). Compared with primary, the secondary response was weaker and peaked at day 5, not 15. CD4 and CD8 compartments shared a small share of clonotypes, likely from convergent recombination.

Germline V CDR1 and CDR2: MDHEN, SYDVKM. Trimming removed 8 bases at V and 9 bases at J, with 22 bases between. The CDR3 length is 14 residues. This clonotype was observed many times. The antigen remains undetermined. For TCR, cDNA came from 5'RACE template switching, which added a universal primer site and UMIs. One entry per CDR3 protein, called by TCRdb with MiXCR from the 5' RACE reads. Of about 300,000 distinct CDR3 sequences in the sample, around 7% are singletons; the top ten hold roughly a sixth. The specimen was PBMCs, collected roughly 46 days after the first yellow fever vaccination. This receptor was obtained from a young man who received the YFV17D yellow fever vaccine. V is TRBV28 and J is TRBJ1-1, with D perhaps TRBD1 (5 bases). CDR3 sequence: CASLPAGLRMKAFF. In DNA form, the CDR3 reads TGTGCCAGCCTACCGGCAGGGCTCCGTATGAAAGCTTTCTTT.